This entry lists 21 T cell receptor beta chains sequenced from one sample in a study of T cell clones after liver transplantation. Sequencing used immunoSEQ multiplex PCR; TCRdb keeps in-frame clones, though not all of them. The table has about 60,000 clones, 60% to 80% seen once. This specimen consisted of CD4+ T cells from blood, obtained before liver transplant. The source is a human donor who received a liver transplant.

This clone was recorded once. V gene TRBV14 combines with J gene TRBJ2-5, with unresolved D. In germline, CDR1 is SGHDN, CDR2 FVKESK. Trimming stripped 2 bases from V and 3 bases from J, with 13 bases between. The CDR3 is made up of 15 amino acids. The CDR3 DNA reads TGTGCCAGCAGCCAATTAGGCCGAGGTGAAGAGACCCAGTACTTC. Its translation: CASSQLGRGEETQYF.

The chain recombines TRBV7-2 with TRBJ2-3, with 15 bases identical to TRBD2. Germline V gene lookup returns CDR1 SGHTA and CDR2 FQGNSA. The CDR3 loop spans 17 amino acids. Trimming cost V 5 bases and J 2 bases; bases outside gene matches: 5. The CDR3 here is CASSAGLAGGATDTQYF. CDR3 nucleotides: TGTGCCAGCAGCGCGGGACTAGCGGGGGGCGCCACAGATACGCAGTATTTT.

The chain has TRBV4-2 and TRBJ2-7; TRBD2 matches 9 bases. There are 19 residues in the CDR3. Per the germline V gene, CDR1 is LGHNA and CDR2 is YNFKEQ. After removal of 0 bases from V and 0 bases from J, the junction contained 12 bases not matched to a gene. The CDR3 region has the DNA TGTGCCAGCAGCCAAGATTTAGAGGCTAGCGGGGTACTCTCCTACGAGCAGTACTTC. This sequence encodes CASSQDLEASGVLSYEQYF.

This clone was recorded many times. V usage is TRBV9 and J usage is TRBJ1-2; perhaps TRBD1 as D (6 bases). Germline loops: CDR1 SGDLS, CDR2 YYNGEE. This CDR3 has 14 residues. V was shortened by 0 bases and J by 6 bases, with 12 bases between the two germline ends. The CDR3 region has the DNA TGTGCCAGCAGCGTAGATACAGGGATCCATGGCTACACCTTC. Its translation is CASSVDTGIHGYTF. Looking up the rest from reference TRBV9 and TRBJ1-2 gives the full variable domain: DSGVTQTPKHLITATGQRVTLRCSPRSGDLSVYWYQQSLDQGLQFLIQYYNGEERAKGNILERFSAQQFPDLHSELNLSSLELGDSALYFCASSVDTGIHGYTFGSGTRLTVV.

This chain links TRBV6-4 with TRBJ2-2; 9 bases map to TRBD1. Germline V gene lookup returns CDR1 MRHNA and CDR2 SNTAGT. V was pared by 6 bases and J by 5 bases, with 7 bases of the junction left unmatched. The CDR3 extends over 15 amino acids. The CDR3: CASRTDRGGTGELFF. The CDR3 nucleotides are TGTGCCAGCAGGACGGACAGGGGAGGAACCGGGGAGCTGTTTTTT.

V usage is TRBV5-8 and J usage is TRBJ1-1; TRBD1 aligns across 8 bases. The CDR3 loop spans 13 amino acids. From germline, CDR1 is SGHTS and CDR2 YDEGEE. The J segment lost 5 bases and the V segment lost 3 bases, leaving 3 bases of the junction unmatched. CDR3 region: CASSSWTGTEAFF. The CDR3 DNA reads TGTGCCAGCAGCTCCTGGACAGGGACTGAAGCTTTCTTT.

The V and J genes are TRBV2 and TRBJ1-1, with D unclear. CDR3 length equals 14 residues. The germline V gene encodes CDR1 SNHLY and CDR2 FYNNEI. Trimming removed 1 base at V and 4 bases at J, with 10 bases between. DNA for the CDR3: TGTGCCAGCAGTGAAGGGTCAAGAGGCACTGAAGCTTTCTTT. This sequence encodes CASSEGSRGTEAFF.

CDR3 amino acids: CASSDLQEDGYTF. In nucleotides, the CDR3 is TGCGCCAGCAGTGACCTTCAGGAGGATGGCTACACCTTC. The genes are TRBV10-1 and TRBJ1-2, with D hard to call. Trimming left V 3 bases short and J 6 bases short, with 11 bases between. The CDR3 totals 13 residues. The germline V gene has CDR1 WNHNN and CDR2 SYGVQD (reference sequence).

This chain links TRBV14 with TRBJ2-5; 7 bases are shared with TRBD2. With 8 bases clipped from V and 4 bases from J, the junction kept 25 bases outside the gene matches. CDR3 length equals 19 residues. Looked up from germline, CDR1 is SGHDN and CDR2 is FVKESK. The CDR3 sequence: CASPQPPPARRGRLETQYF. The CDR3 DNA is TGTGCCAGCCCCCAACCCCCCCCTGCGCGGCGGGGGAGATTAGAGACCCAGTACTTC. Combining the CDR3 with reference TRBV14 and TRBJ2-5 gives the whole variable domain EAGVTQFPSHSVIEKGQTVTLRCDPISGHDNLYWYRRVMGKEIKFLLHFVKESKQDESGMPNNRFLAERTGGTYSTLKVQPAELEDSGVYFCASPQPPPARRGRLETQYFGPGTRLLVL.

This clone occurred a few times. This chain connects TRBV7-9 to TRBJ1-1, with a weak D call TRBD1 (6 bases). Germline V gene sequence: CDR1 SEHNR, CDR2 FQNEAQ (reference sequence). Trimming removed 4 bases at V and 1 base at J, with 7 bases between. The CDR3 loop spans 13 amino acids. This CDR3 reads CASSSQGNTEAFF. In DNA, the CDR3 is TGTGCCAGCAGCTCACAGGGGAACACTGAAGCTTTCTTT. The full variable domain, rest sourced from reference TRBV7-9 and TRBJ1-1, is DTGVSQNPRHKITKRGQNVTFRCDPISEHNRLYWYRQTLGQGPEFLTYFQNEAQLEKSRLLSDRFSAERPKGSFSTLEIQRTEQGDSAMYLCASSSQGNTEAFFGQGTRLTVV.

The chain links TRBV19 to TRBJ1-1; maybe TRBD1 (6 bases). CDR1 and CDR2 (germline): LNHDA, SQIVND (reference sequence). Trimming took 6 bases from V and 5 from J, leaving 16 bases between them. CDR3 length: 14 residues. Here the CDR3 DNA reads TGTGCCAGTAGATTTTTGGGGGCGCGGACTGAAGCTTTCTTT. Amino acids: CASRFLGARTEAFF.

V and J are TRBV5-8 and TRBJ1-5; D remains ambiguous. CDR1 is SGHTS, CDR2 YDEGEE, per germline. This CDR3 has 14 amino acids. Trimming took off 4 bases at V and 7 bases at J, with 15 bases between the two ends. The CDR3, as DNA: TGTGCCAGCAGCCCTATCAGGTTCAGCCAGCCCCAGCATTTT. This sequence encodes CASSPIRFSQPQHF. Supplemented by reference TRBV5-8 and TRBJ1-5, the full variable domain reads EAGVTQSPTHLIKTRGQQATLRCSPISGHTSVYWYQQALGLGLQFLLWYDEGEERNRGNFPPRFSGRQFPNYSSELNVNALELEDSALYLCASSPIRFSQPQHFGDGTRLSIL.

The chain carries TRBV6-5 and TRBJ1-1; D unresolved. CDR3 length equals 13 residues. The V gene lost 0 bases and the J gene lost 3 bases, with 5 bases spanning the gap. CDR1 MNHEY and CDR2 SVGAGI come from the germline V gene. For the CDR3, the DNA is TGTGCCAGCAGTTACTCCTCGGACACTGAAGCTTTCTTT. Translating gives CASSYSSDTEAFF.

The rearrangement uses TRBV10-3 and TRBJ1-1; tentatively, D is TRBD1 (6 bases). Per germline, CDR1 ENHRY and CDR2 SYGVKD. V was trimmed by 8 bases and J by 0 bases, leaving 13 bases between them. This CDR3 contains 14 residues. DNA of the CDR3: TGTGCCATCCGGCGACAGGAGATGAACACTGAAGCTTTCTTT. It translates to CAIRRQEMNTEAFF.

The V call is TRBV7-9, the J call TRBJ1-1; 7 bases line up with TRBD1. Germline trimming cut 0 bases from V and 1 base from J; bases unmatched to any gene: 5. The CDR3 totals 16 residues. Germline values: CDR1 SEHNR, CDR2 FQNEAQ (reference sequence). CDR3 in DNA: TGTGCCAGCAGCTTAGCGAGACAGGGAAAGAACACTGAAGCTTTCTTT. It yields the protein CASSLARQGKNTEAFF.

The V call is TRBV30, the J call TRBJ2-1; D perhaps matches TRBD1 (6 bases). CDR1 GTSNPN and CDR2 SVGIG come from the germline V gene (reference sequence). The CDR3 is 15 amino acids. Trimming took 2 bases from V and 4 from J, leaving 15 bases between them. CDR3 DNA: TGTGCCTGGAGTCCACCAGGGGCGCTTTACAATGAGCAGTTCTTC. This encodes CAWSPPGALYNEQFF.

The V call is TRBV2, the J call TRBJ1-4; weak D call: TRBD1 (5 bases). CDR1 is SNHLY, CDR2 FYNNEI, per germline. V was cut by 6 bases and J by 0 bases, with 11 bases left in between. This CDR3 is 15 amino acids long. The CDR3 DNA reads TGTGCCAGCAGGACAGACAGAGCAACTAATGAAAAACTGTTTTTT. Encoded protein: CASRTDRATNEKLFF.

This clone showed up just once. The chain employs TRBV19 and TRBJ1-1; 7 positions agree with TRBD1. Germline values: CDR1 LNHDA, CDR2 SQIVND (reference sequence). The length of the CDR3 is 15 residues. The V gene end was trimmed by 5 bases and the J gene end by 0 bases; junction bases not matched to a gene: 6. CDR3 bases: TGTGCCAGTAGTTGGGGGGACAGCGTGAACACTGAAGCTTTCTTT. Its translation: CASSWGDSVNTEAFF.

The chain employs TRBV19 and TRBJ2-1; 10 bases line up with TRBD1. The CDR3 totals 16 residues. After removal of 5 bases from V and 6 bases from J, the junction contained 10 bases not matched to a gene. Germline loops: CDR1 LNHDA, CDR2 SQIVND (reference sequence). Here the CDR3 reads CASSPRSWTGGNEQFF. CDR3 in DNA: TGTGCCAGTAGTCCGCGATCGTGGACAGGGGGCAATGAGCAGTTCTTC.

The genes are TRBV9 and TRBJ2-2; TRBD1 matches at 7 bases. Germline loops: CDR1 SGDLS, CDR2 YYNGEE. V dropped 2 bases and J dropped 7; count of bases not matched to a gene: 8. The CDR3 sequence is 15 residues long. For the CDR3, the DNA is TGTGCCAGCAGCGTGGCAGGGGGAGTTAGCGGGGAGCTGTTTTTT. Its translation: CASSVAGGVSGELFF.

The genes are TRBV6-1 and TRBJ2-2, with a possible D match to TRBD1 (5 bases). The V end was cut by 7 bases, the J end by 1 base, with 7 bases between. This CDR3 is 13 amino acids long. The germline gives CDR1 MNHNS, CDR2 SASEGT. This CDR3 reads CASTGQNTGELFF. For the CDR3, the DNA is TGTGCCAGCACTGGACAGAACACCGGGGAGCTGTTTTTT.